What follows describes a single T cell receptor beta chain. The data were obtained in a study of T cell responses to AZD1222 COVID-19 vaccine. Method: immunoSEQ multiplex PCR; TCRdb's copy keeps in-frame clones and lacks some. There are about 140,000 clones in the sample; 92% occur only once, and approximately 4% lies in the top ten. CDR1 is SEHNR and CDR2 is FQNEAQ in the germline V gene (reference sequence). V lost 6 bases and J lost 4; bases outside the gene matches: 6. This CDR3 region has 14 residues. The sequence was obtained from an adult who received the AZD1222 COVID-19 vaccine. Sequencing was performed on peripheral blood, taken 28 days after the second AZD1222 dose. The rearrangement joins TRBV7-9 to TRBJ1-2, with 9 bases lining up with TRBD1. The CDR3: CASSTGTGIYGYTF. CDR3 nucleotides: TGTGCCAGCAGTACCGGGACAGGGATCTATGGCTACACCTTC.